These 27 T cell receptor beta chains came from one sample sequenced in a study of shared clonotypes between healthy human individuals. The protocol was immunoSEQ multiplex PCR, while the TCRdb copy is restricted to in-frame clones and leaves out a portion. The data show 600,000 to 750,000 clones, just under 75% seen once. The material sequenced was memory CD4+ T cells sorted from blood. The subset here: CD45RA-negative fraction. These receptors all come from a woman younger than 45 in good health.

The rearrangement uses TRBV5-1 and TRBJ2-1; 7 bases fit TRBD2. The CDR3 loop spans 18 amino acids. The germline CDR1 and CDR2 sequences are SGHRS and YFSETQ. After removal of 4 bases from V and 7 bases from J, the junction contained 20 bases not matched to a gene. CDR3 residues: CASSRGGPGTQAKNEQFF. In DNA, the CDR3 is TGCGCCAGCAGCCGCGGGGGTCCGGGGACGCAAGCAAAGAATGAGCAGTTCTTC.

The gene calls are TRBV7-9 and TRBJ2-3; 11 bases fit TRBD2. Per germline, CDR1 SEHNR and CDR2 FQNEAQ (reference sequence). The CDR3 has 15 amino acids. V dropped 3 bases and J dropped 4; count of bases not matched to a gene: 3. CDR3 sequence (DNA): TGTGCCAGCAGCTTTAGCGGGAGGGGCGCAGATACGCAGTATTTT. Translation gives CASSFSGRGADTQYF.

The chain has TRBV21-1 and TRBJ1-1; the D call TRBD1 from the table was never checked on the DNA. TRBV21-1 is reported as a pseudogene. There are 18 residues in the CDR3. As DNA, the CDR3 is TGTGCCAGCAGCCACGACAGGAAAGTCACGACCACGGGCACTGAAGCTTTCTTT. Protein product: CASSHDRKVTTTGTEAFF.

This clone was counted between two and nine times. The chain couples TRBV5-1 to TRBJ1-3, with TRBD1 matching 8 bases. The germline V gene has CDR1 SGHRS and CDR2 YFSETQ. CDR3 length: 17 amino acids. Losses at the gene ends were 0 bases for V and 2 bases for J; bases not matched to a gene: 7. DNA for the CDR3: TGCGCCAGCAGCTTGGGCTCGACGGGACAGGCTGGAAACACCATATATTTT. It is translated as CASSLGSTGQAGNTIYF.

The rearrangement joins TRBV7-2 to TRBJ1-5; D is uncertain. Germline values: CDR1 SGHTA, CDR2 FQGNSA. V was cut by 0 bases and J by 6 bases, with 15 bases left in between. The CDR3 consists of 16 residues. The CDR3 nucleotides read TGTGCCAGCAGCTTAGCTATCGGAGAAAGTGGTCAGCCCCAGCATTTT. Its protein product is CASSLAIGESGQPQHF.

The chain recombines TRBV7-9 with TRBJ1-2; possibly TRBD1 for D (5 bases). This CDR3 has 13 residues. Germline lookup yields CDR1 SEHNR and CDR2 FQNEAQ (reference sequence). V was shortened by 5 bases and J by 4 bases, with 11 bases between the two germline ends. The CDR3 DNA sequence: TGTGCCAGCAGCGCCGACAGATCCTATGGCTACACCTTC. Translated, it gives CASSADRSYGYTF.

The J gene is TRBJ2-5, the V gene TRBV19; D may correspond to TRBD1 or TRBD2 (5 bases each). From germline, CDR1 is LNHDA and CDR2 SQIVND (reference sequence). Trimming removed 3 bases at V and 2 bases at J, with 19 bases between. The CDR3 covers 17 residues. The CDR3 bases are TGTGCCAGTAGTATGGAAAGAACTAGGGGAAGACAAGAGACCCAGTACTTC. This encodes CASSMERTRGRQETQYF.

The sample holds a few counts of this clone. The V call is TRBV7-9, the J call TRBJ2-7; D call uncertain. This CDR3 is 12 amino acids long. Germline CDR1 and CDR2: SEHNR and FQNEAQ (reference sequence). Trimming pared 5 bases from V and 6 bases from J, leaving 11 bases between. In DNA, the CDR3 is TGTGCCAGCAGCCAGCTTGGCGGCGAGCAGTACTTC. This translates into CASSQLGGEQYF.

A note on this clone: Other DNA variants within this sample encode the same CDR3. The chain employs TRBV4-1 and TRBJ2-1; 7 positions match TRBD2. J was trimmed by 3 bases and V by 6 bases; bases with no gene match: 8. Germline V gives CDR1 MGHRA, CDR2 YSYEKL. CDR3 length: 15 amino acids. CDR3 bases: TGCGCCAGCAGTCAAACTAGCGTTAGCTACAATGAGCAGTTCTTC. Encoded protein: CASSQTSVSYNEQFF.

The rearrangement joins TRBV6-1 to TRBJ1-1; 7 bases align to TRBD1. With 5 bases clipped from V and 9 bases from J, the junction kept 12 bases outside the gene matches. The CDR3 is made up of 14 amino acids. Germline values: CDR1 MNHNS, CDR2 SASEGT. The chain's CDR3 is CASSLLGTAPQAFF. Written as DNA, the CDR3 is TGTGCCAGCAGTCTTCTGGGGACAGCCCCCCAAGCTTTCTTT.

This rearrangement joins TRBV4-2 to TRBJ1-4, with 7 positions matching TRBD1. In germline, CDR1 is LGHNA, CDR2 YNFKEQ. The V gene end was trimmed by 6 bases and the J gene end by 7 bases; junction bases not matched to a gene: 8. This CDR3 is 14 amino acids long. The CDR3 nucleotides are TGTGCCAGCAGTTGGGGGGCAGGGGGTGAAAAACTGTTTTTT. Protein product: CASSWGAGGEKLFF.

The chain joins TRBV7-9 to TRBJ1-2; no firm D call. CDR1 and CDR2 from the germline V gene are SEHNR and FQNEAQ (reference sequence). V shed 8 bases and J shed 4 bases, with 8 bases lying between them. The CDR3 is 11 amino acids. The CDR3 loop is CASGNSYGYTF. The CDR3 DNA sequence: TGTGCCAGCGGAAATTCCTATGGCTACACCTTC. Using reference TRBV7-9 and TRBJ1-2 for the parts outside the CDR3, the full variable domain is DTGVSQNPRHKITKRGQNVTFRCDPISEHNRLYWYRQTLGQGPEFLTYFQNEAQLEKSRLLSDRFSAERPKGSFSTLEIQRTEQGDSAMYLCASGNSYGYTFGSGTRLTVV.

This clone was counted many times. The chain joins TRBV4-2 to TRBJ1-1, with D possibly TRBD1 on 6 matching bases. Trimming took 0 bases from V and 3 from J, leaving 11 bases between them. In germline, CDR1 is LGHNA, CDR2 YNFKEQ. The length of the CDR3 is 15 residues. The CDR3 nucleotides are TGTGCCAGCAGCCAAGATTTCCGGACAGACACTGAAGCTTTCTTT. Translation: CASSQDFRTDTEAFF.

This clone was picked up many times. The chain recombines TRBV28 with TRBJ1-1; TRBD1 matches 9 bases. The ends lost 6 bases at V and 10 bases at J; junction bases unmatched: 21. The germline CDR1 and CDR2 sequences are MDHEN and SYDVKM. The CDR3 length is 17 residues. CDR3 sequence: CASSRGQGMLGARGAFF. In nucleotides, the CDR3 is TGTGCCAGCAGCAGGGGACAGGGAATGCTAGGAGCAAGAGGAGCTTTCTTT.

This clone was detected only once. The chain's CDR3 is CASSTGQTYNEQFF. CDR3 nucleotide sequence: TGCGCCAGCAGCACCGGACAGACCTACAATGAGCAGTTCTTC. V is TRBV5-1 and J is TRBJ2-1; possible D gene TRBD1, 6 bases. Germline loops: CDR1 SGHRS, CDR2 YFSETQ. With 4 bases removed from V and 2 bases from J, the gap between germline ends came to 10 bases. The CDR3 contains 14 residues.

This clone was observed many times. The chain employs TRBV10-1 and TRBJ2-2; D ambiguous. Trimming took 6 bases from V and 0 from J, leaving 8 bases between them. CDR1 WNHNN and CDR2 SYGVQD come from the germline V gene (reference sequence). This CDR3 region has 14 residues. The CDR3 is CASRRMSNTGELFF. CDR3 DNA: TGCGCCAGCAGACGGATGTCGAACACCGGGGAGCTGTTTTTT.

The CDR3 region is CASRGLAGVGWYEQYF. The CDR3 DNA follows: TGTGCCAGCAGGGGACTAGCGGGAGTGGGGTGGTACGAGCAGTACTTC. The rearrangement joins TRBV28 to TRBJ2-7; 14 bases fit TRBD2. J was trimmed by 4 bases and V by 6 bases; bases with no gene match: 8. This CDR3 has 16 residues. From germline, CDR1 is MDHEN and CDR2 SYDVKM. Drawing the rest from reference TRBV28 and TRBJ2-7, the complete variable domain is DVKVTQSSRYLVKRTGEKVFLECVQDMDHENMFWYRQDPGLGLRLIYFSYDVKMKEKGDIPEGYSVSREKKERFSLILESASTNQTSMYLCASRGLAGVGWYEQYFGPGTRLTVT.

V and J are TRBV12-5 and TRBJ2-2; D remains ambiguous. Germline-derived CDR1 and CDR2 are LGHNT and FRNRAP. V was trimmed by 3 bases and J by 10 bases, leaving 9 bases between them. The CDR3 loop spans 12 amino acids. The CDR3 region is CASGFDFAELFF. CDR3 coding DNA: TGTGCTAGTGGTTTCGATTTCGCGGAGCTGTTTTTT.

The V call is TRBV29-1, the J call TRBJ2-5; 10 bases fit TRBD1. Germline V gives CDR1 SQVTM, CDR2 ANQGSEA. The V and J ends lost 6 bases and 5 bases, in that order; junction bases with no gene match: 9. The CDR3 has 14 amino acids. For the CDR3, the DNA is TGCAGCGTCCGACAGGGGGCCGTCATGGAGACCCAGTACTTC. Amino acid sequence: CSVRQGAVMETQYF.

The CDR3 protein is CASSLTPSGLAHNEQFF. For the CDR3, the DNA is TGTGCCAGCTCGCTAACCCCGTCGGGACTAGCCCACAATGAGCAGTTCTTC. This chain joins TRBV18 and TRBJ2-1; 9 bases fit TRBD2. With V trimmed by 6 bases and J by 5 bases, 14 bases remained unmatched. The CDR3 consists of 17 residues. CDR1 is KGHSH and CDR2 is LQKENI in the germline V gene.

The chain is built from TRBV4-1 and TRBJ1-4, with D unclear. CDR3 length equals 12 residues. CDR1 and CDR2 (germline): MGHRA, YSYEKL. V shed 0 bases and J shed 9 bases, with 5 bases lying between them. The CDR3 DNA reads as TGCGCCAGCAGCCAAGATCGGAAAAAACTGTTTTTT. This gives the protein CASSQDRKKLFF.

The DNA of the CDR3 is TGTGCCTGGAGTCCGACTAGGGGCTATGGCTACACCTTC. It encodes CAWSPTRGYGYTF. The chain couples TRBV30 to TRBJ1-2; D is perhaps TRBD1 (5 bases). V lost 2 bases, J lost 4 bases, and 11 bases lay in between. This CDR3 region has 13 residues. The germline gives CDR1 GTSNPN, CDR2 SVGIG (reference sequence). The entire variable domain, with the rest obtained from reference TRBV30 and TRBJ1-2, is as follows: SQTIHQWPATLVQPVGSPLSLECTVEGTSNPNLYWYRQAAGRGLQLLFYSVGIGQISSEVPQNLSASRPQDRQFILSSKKLLLSDSGFYLCAWSPTRGYGYTFGSGTRLTVV.

This clone was seen a few times. The rearrangement uses TRBV5-4 and TRBJ2-5; tentatively, D is TRBD1 (5 bases). This CDR3 comprises 15 residues. Per the germline V gene, CDR1 is SGHNT and CDR2 is YYREEE (reference sequence). With 3 bases removed from V and 1 base from J, the gap between germline ends came to 13 bases. The chain's CDR3 is CASSSKETGQETQYF. The CDR3 coding sequence is TGTGCCAGCAGCTCAAAAGAAACAGGCCAAGAGACCCAGTACTTC.

The chain couples TRBV30 to TRBJ1-1; D is undetermined. V was trimmed by 5 bases and J by 5 bases, leaving 12 bases between them. There are 12 residues in the CDR3. The germline gives CDR1 GTSNPN, CDR2 SVGIG (reference sequence). The CDR3 loop reads CAWDASGTEAFF. CDR3 bases: TGTGCCTGGGATGCGTCGGGGACTGAAGCTTTCTTT.

The rearrangement links TRBV2 to TRBJ2-7; 14 nucleotides line up with TRBD2. CDR3 size: 18 residues. CDR1 is SNHLY, CDR2 FYNNEI, per germline. Germline trimming cut 6 bases from V and 6 bases from J; bases unmatched to any gene: 16. The CDR3 sequence: CASRALVGLAGGSFEQYF. Written as DNA, the CDR3 is TGTGCCAGCAGGGCACTCGTCGGACTAGCGGGAGGATCGTTCGAGCAGTACTTC.

This chain links TRBV6-5 with TRBJ1-1, with TRBD1 as a possible D gene (5 bases). V was pared by 6 bases and J by 1 base, with 15 bases between. This CDR3 is built from 15 residues. Germline lookup yields CDR1 MNHEY and CDR2 SVGAGI. The CDR3 DNA sequence: TGTGCCAGCAGCCCGGGGGTGGGCCCGAACACTGAAGCTTTCTTT. It translates to CASSPGVGPNTEAFF.

This clone was recorded only once. This rearrangement joins TRBV28 to TRBJ2-2; 13 nucleotides match TRBD2. V shed 7 bases and J 1 base; nucleotides not matched to a gene: 18. The length of the CDR3 is 21 residues. Germline V CDR1 and CDR2: MDHEN, SYDVKM. DNA of the CDR3: TGTGCCAGCAAAGGGATCATACTAGCGGGAGGGCCTCTGAAGAACACCGGGGAGCTGTTTTTT. It codes for CASKGIILAGGPLKNTGELFF.